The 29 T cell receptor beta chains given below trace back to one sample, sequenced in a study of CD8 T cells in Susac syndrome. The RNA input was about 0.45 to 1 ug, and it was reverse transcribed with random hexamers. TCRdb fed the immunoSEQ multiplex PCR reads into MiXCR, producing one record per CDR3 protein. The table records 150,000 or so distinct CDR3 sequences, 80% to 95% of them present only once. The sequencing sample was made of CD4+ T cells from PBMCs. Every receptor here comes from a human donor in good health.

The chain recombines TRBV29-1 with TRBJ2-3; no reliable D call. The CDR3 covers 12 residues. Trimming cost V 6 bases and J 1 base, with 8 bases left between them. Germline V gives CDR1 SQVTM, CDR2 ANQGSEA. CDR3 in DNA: TGCAGCGTCCAGGACGGCACAGATACGCAGTATTTT. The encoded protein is CSVQDGTDTQYF.

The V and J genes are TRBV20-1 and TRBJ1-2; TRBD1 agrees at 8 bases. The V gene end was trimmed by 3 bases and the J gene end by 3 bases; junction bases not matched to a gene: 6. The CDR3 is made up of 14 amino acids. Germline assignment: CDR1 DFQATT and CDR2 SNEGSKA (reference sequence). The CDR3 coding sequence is TGCAGTGCTAGGCCCCCGGACAGGGACTATGGCTACACCTTC. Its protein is CSARPPDRDYGYTF.

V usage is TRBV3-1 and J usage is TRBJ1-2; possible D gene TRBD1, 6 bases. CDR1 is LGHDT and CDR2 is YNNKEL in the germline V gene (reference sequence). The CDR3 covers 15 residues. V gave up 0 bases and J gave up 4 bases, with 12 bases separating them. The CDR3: CASSQEVTGFYGYTF. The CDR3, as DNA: TGTGCCAGCAGCCAAGAAGTTACAGGGTTCTATGGCTACACCTTC. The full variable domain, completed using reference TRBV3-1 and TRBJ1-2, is DTAVSQTPKYLVTQMGNDKSIKCEQNLGHDTMYWYKQDSKKFLKIMFSYNNKELIINETVPNRFSPKSPDKAHLNLHINSLELGDSAVYFCASSQEVTGFYGYTFGSGTRLTVV.

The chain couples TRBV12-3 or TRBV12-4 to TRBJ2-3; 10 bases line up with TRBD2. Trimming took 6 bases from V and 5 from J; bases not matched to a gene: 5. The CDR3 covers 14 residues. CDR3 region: CASRPRLAGDTQYF. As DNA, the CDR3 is TGTGCCAGCAGGCCCCGACTAGCGGGAGATACGCAGTATTTT.

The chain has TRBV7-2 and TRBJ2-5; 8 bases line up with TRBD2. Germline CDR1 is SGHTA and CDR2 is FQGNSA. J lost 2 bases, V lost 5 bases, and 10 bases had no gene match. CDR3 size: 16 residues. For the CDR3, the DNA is TGTGCCAGCAGCCTGAGTTACAGCGGGGGACAAGAGACCCAGTACTTC. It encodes CASSLSYSGGQETQYF.

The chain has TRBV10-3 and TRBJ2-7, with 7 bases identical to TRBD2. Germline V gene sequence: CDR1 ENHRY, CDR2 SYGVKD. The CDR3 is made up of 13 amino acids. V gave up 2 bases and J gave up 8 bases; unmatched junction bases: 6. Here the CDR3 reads CAISEIAGGKQYF. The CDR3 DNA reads TGTGCCATCAGTGAGATAGCGGGTGGCAAGCAGTACTTC.

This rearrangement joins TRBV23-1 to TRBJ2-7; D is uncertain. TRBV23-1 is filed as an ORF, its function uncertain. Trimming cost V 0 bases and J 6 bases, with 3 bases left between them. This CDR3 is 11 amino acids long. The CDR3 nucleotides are TGCGCCAGCAGTCAATCGTTCGAGCAGTACTTC. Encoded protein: CASSQSFEQYF.

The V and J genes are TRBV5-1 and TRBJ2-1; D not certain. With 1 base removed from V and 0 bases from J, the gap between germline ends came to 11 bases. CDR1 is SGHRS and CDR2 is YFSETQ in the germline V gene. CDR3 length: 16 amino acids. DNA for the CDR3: TGCGCCAGCAGCTTGTCAACGGGCAGCTCCTACAATGAGCAGTTCTTC. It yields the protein CASSLSTGSSYNEQFF.

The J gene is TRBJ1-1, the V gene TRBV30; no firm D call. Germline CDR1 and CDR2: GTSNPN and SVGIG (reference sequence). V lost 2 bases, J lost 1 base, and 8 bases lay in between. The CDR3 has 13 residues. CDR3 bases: TGTGCCTGGAGTCGGGCAGGGAACACTGAAGCTTTCTTT. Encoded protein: CAWSRAGNTEAFF.

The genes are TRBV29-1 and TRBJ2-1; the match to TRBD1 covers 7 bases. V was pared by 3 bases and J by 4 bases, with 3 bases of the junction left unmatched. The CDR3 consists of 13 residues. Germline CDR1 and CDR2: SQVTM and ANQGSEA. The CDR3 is CSVDGRGYNEQFF. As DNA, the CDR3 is TGCAGCGTTGACGGCAGGGGGTACAATGAGCAGTTCTTC.

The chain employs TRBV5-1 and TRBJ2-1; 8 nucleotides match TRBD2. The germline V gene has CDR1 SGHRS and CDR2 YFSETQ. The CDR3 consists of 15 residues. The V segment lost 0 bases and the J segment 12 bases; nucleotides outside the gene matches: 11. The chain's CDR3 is CASSLVAGGPPMQFF. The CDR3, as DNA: TGCGCCAGCAGCTTGGTTGCGGGGGGCCCCCCCATGCAGTTCTTC.

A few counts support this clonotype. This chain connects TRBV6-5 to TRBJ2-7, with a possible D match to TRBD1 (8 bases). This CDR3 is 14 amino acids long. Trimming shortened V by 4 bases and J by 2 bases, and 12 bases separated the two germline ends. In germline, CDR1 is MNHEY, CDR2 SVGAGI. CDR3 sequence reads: CASSSQGGPYEQYF. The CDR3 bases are TGTGCCAGCAGTTCACAGGGGGGGCCCTACGAGCAGTACTTC.

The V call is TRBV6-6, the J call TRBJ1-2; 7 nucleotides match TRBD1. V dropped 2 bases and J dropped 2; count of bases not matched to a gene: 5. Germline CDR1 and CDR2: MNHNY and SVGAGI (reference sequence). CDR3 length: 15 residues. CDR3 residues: CASSYTVGQNYGYTF. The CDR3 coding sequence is TGTGCCAGCAGTTACACAGTGGGACAGAACTATGGCTACACCTTC.

CDR3 in amino acids: CASSSPRSTEAFF. CDR3 DNA: TGTGCCAGCAGTTCGCCACGATCGACTGAAGCTTTCTTT. V gene TRBV6-5 combines with J gene TRBJ1-1; D remains ambiguous. This CDR3 comprises 13 residues. Germline CDR1 reads MNHEY; CDR2 reads SVGAGI. Trimming took 4 bases from V and 5 from J, leaving 11 bases between them.

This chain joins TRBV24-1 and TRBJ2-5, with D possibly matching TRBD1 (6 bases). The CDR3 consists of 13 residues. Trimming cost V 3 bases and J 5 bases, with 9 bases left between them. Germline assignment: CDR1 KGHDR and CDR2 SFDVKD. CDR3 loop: CATSDVGAETQYF. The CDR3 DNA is TGTGCCACCAGTGATGTGGGGGCGGAGACCCAGTACTTC.

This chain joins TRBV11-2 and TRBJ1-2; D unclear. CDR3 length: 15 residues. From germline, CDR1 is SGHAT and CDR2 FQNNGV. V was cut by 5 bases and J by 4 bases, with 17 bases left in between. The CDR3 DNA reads TGTGCCAGCAGCCCGTGGGCGGACCCGACCTATGGCTACACCTTC. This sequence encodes CASSPWADPTYGYTF.

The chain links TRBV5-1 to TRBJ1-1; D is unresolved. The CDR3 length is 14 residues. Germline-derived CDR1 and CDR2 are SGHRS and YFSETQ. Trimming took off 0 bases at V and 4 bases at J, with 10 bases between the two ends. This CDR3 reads CASSLVGFGTEAFF. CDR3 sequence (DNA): TGCGCCAGCAGCTTGGTGGGTTTCGGCACTGAAGCTTTCTTT.

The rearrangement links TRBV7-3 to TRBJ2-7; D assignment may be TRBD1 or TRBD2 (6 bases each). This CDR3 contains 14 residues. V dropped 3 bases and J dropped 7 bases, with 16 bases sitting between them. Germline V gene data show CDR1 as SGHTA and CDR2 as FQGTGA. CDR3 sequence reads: CASSFGGRYGEQYF. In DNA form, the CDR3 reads TGTGCCAGCAGCTTTGGGGGGCGTTATGGGGAGCAGTACTTC.

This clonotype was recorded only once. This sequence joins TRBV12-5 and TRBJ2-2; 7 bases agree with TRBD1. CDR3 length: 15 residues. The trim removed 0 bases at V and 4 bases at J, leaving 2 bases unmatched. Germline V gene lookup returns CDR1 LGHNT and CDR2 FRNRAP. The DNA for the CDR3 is TGTGCTAGTGGTTTGGTACAGGGGAGCACCGGGGAGCTGTTTTTT. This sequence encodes CASGLVQGSTGELFF.

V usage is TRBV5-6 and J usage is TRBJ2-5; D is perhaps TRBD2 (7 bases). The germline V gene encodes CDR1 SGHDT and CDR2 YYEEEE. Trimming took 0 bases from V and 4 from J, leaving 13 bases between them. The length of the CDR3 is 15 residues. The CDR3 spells CASSLEGGRRETQYF. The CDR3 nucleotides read TGTGCCAGCAGCTTGGAGGGGGGGCGCCGAGAGACCCAGTACTTC.

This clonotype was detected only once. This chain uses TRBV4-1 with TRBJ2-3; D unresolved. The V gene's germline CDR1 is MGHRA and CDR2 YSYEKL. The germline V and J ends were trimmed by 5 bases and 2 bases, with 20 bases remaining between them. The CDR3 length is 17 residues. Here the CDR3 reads CASSRSGPGGDTDTQYF. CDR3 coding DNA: TGCGCCAGCAGCAGATCCGGGCCGGGTGGGGACACAGATACGCAGTATTTT.

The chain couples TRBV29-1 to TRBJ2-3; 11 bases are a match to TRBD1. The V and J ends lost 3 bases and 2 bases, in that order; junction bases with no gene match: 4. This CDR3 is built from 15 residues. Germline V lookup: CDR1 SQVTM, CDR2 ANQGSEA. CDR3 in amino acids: CSVEGTGGLTDTQYF. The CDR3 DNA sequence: TGCAGCGTTGAGGGGACAGGGGGACTCACAGATACGCAGTATTTT.

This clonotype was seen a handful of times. CDR3 amino acids: CASSRGQGTDTQYF. In DNA, the CDR3 is TGTGCCAGTAGTCGGGGACAGGGCACAGATACGCAGTATTTT. The genes are TRBV19 and TRBJ2-3; 8 nucleotides line up with TRBD1. V was clipped by 5 bases and J by 1 base; unmatched bases: 2. The CDR3 loop spans 14 amino acids. CDR1 LNHDA and CDR2 SQIVND come from the germline V gene (reference sequence). The whole variable domain, remainder taken from reference TRBV19 and TRBJ2-3, is DGGITQSPKYLFRKEGQNVTLSCEQNLNHDAMYWYRQDPGQGLRLIYYSQIVNDFQKGDIAEGYSVSREKKESFPLTVTSAQKNPTAFYLCASSRGQGTDTQYFGPGTRLTVL.

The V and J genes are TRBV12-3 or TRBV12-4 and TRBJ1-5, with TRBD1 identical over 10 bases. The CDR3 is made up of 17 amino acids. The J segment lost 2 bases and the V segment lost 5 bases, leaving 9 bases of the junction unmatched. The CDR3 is CASSPSGTGDRNQPQHF. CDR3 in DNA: TGTGCCAGCAGTCCTAGCGGGACAGGGGATCGCAATCAGCCCCAGCATTTT.

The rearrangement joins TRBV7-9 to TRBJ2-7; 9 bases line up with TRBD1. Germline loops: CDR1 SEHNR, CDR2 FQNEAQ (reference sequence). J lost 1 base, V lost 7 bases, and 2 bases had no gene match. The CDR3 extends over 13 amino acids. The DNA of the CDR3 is TGTGCCAGCAACGACAGGGGGTCCTACGAGCAGTACTTC. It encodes CASNDRGSYEQYF.

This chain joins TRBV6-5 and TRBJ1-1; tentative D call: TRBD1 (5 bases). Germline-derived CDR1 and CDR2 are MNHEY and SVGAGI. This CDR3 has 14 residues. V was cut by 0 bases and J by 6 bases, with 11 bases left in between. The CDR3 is CASSYSNGGAEAFF. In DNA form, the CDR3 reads TGTGCCAGCAGTTACTCGAATGGAGGGGCTGAAGCTTTCTTT.

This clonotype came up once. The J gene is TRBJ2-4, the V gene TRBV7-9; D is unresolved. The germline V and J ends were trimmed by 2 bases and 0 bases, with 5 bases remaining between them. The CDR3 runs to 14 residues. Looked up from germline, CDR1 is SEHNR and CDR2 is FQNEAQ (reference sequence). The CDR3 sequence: CASSLSLAKNIQYF. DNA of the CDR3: TGTGCCAGCAGCTTATCACTAGCCAAAAACATTCAGTACTTC.

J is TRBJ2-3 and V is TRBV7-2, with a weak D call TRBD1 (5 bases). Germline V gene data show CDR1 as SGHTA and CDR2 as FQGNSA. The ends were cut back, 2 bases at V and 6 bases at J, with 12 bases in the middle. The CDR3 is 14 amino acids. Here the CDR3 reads CASSLRGAGDTQYF. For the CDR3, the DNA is TGTGCCAGCAGCTTAAGGGGCGCCGGGGATACGCAGTATTTT. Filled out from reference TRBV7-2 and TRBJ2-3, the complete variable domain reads GAGVSQSPSNKVTEKGKDVELRCDPISGHTALYWYRQSLGQGLEFLIYFQGNSAPDKSGLPSDRFSAERTGGSVSTLTIQRTQQEDSAVYLCASSLRGAGDTQYFGPGTRLTVL.

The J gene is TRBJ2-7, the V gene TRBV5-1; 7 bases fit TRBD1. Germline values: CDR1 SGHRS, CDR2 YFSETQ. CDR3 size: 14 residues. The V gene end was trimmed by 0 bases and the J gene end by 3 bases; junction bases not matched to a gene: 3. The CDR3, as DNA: TGCGCCAGCAGCTTGGGGGGACAGAACTACGAGCAGTACTTC. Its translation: CASSLGGQNYEQYF.